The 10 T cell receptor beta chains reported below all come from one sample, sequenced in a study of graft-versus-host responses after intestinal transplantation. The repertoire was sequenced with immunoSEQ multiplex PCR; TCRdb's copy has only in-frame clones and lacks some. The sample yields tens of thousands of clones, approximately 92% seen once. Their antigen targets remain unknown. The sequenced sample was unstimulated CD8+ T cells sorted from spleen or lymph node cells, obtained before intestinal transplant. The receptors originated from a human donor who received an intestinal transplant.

CDR3 DNA: TGTGCCAGCAGCCTAACCGGGACAGGACACTACGAGCAGTACTTC. This translates into CASSLTGTGHYEQYF. The chain carries TRBV5-6 and TRBJ2-7; 8 nucleotides align to TRBD1. V lost 4 bases to trimming and J lost 3 bases; unmatched junction nucleotides: 9. Germline V CDR1 and CDR2: SGHDT, YYEEEE. The CDR3 has 15 amino acids.

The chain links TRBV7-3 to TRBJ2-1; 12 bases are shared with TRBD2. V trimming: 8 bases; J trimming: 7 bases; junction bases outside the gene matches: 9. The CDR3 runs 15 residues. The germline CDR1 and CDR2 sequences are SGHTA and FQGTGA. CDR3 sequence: CASGTTSGGRNEQFF. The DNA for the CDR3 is TGTGCCAGCGGAACGACTAGCGGGGGAAGGAATGAGCAGTTCTTC.

CDR3 nucleotides: TGTGCCAGCAGCTTAGTACCAAGTAGCGGGAGACCCTACGAGCAGTACTTC. This sequence encodes CASSLVPSSGRPYEQYF. The rearrangement uses TRBV7-9 and TRBJ2-7, with 9 bases matching TRBD2. Unmatched junction bases numbered 9, after V lost 1 base and J lost 2 bases. The V gene's germline CDR1 is SEHNR and CDR2 FQNEAQ (reference sequence). The CDR3 covers 17 residues.

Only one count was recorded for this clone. The CDR3 reads CASSQVGQGYEQYF. CDR3 bases: TGCGCCAGCAGCCAAGTGGGACAGGGGTACGAGCAGTACTTC. The chain links TRBV4-1 to TRBJ2-7; the match to TRBD1 covers 10 bases. CDR3 length: 14 residues. Germline lookup yields CDR1 MGHRA and CDR2 YSYEKL. V lost 1 base to trimming and J lost 4 bases; unmatched junction nucleotides: 1.

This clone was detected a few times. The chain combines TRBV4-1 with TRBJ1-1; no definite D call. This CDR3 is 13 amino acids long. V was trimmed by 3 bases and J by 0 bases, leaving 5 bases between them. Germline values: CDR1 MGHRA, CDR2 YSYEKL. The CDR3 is CASSQTLNTEAFF. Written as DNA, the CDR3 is TGCGCCAGCAGCCAGACACTGAACACTGAAGCTTTCTTT.

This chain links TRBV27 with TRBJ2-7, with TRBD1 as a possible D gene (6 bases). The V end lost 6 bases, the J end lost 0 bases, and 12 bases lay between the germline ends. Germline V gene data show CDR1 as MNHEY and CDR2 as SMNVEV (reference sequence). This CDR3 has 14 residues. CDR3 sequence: CASSMTGRSYEQYF. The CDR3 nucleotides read TGTGCCAGCAGCATGACAGGACGCTCCTACGAGCAGTACTTC.

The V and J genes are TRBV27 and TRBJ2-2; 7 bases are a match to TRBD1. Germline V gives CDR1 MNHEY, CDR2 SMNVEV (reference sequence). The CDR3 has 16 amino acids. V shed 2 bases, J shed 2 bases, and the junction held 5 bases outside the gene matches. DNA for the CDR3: TGTGCCAGCAGTTTAGGACAGGCTATTAACACCGGGGAGCTGTTTTTT. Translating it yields CASSLGQAINTGELFF.

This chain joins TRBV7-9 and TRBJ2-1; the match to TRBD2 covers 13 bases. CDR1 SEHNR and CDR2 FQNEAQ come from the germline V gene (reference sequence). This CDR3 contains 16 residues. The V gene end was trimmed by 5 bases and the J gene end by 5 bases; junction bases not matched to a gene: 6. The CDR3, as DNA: TGTGCCAGCAGCCTAGGGACTAGCGGGATCAACAATGAGCAGTTCTTC. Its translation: CASSLGTSGINNEQFF.

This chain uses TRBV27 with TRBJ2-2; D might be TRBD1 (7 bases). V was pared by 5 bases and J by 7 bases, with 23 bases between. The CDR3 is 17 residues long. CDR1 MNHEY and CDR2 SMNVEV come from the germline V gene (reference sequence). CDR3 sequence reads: CASSRVAMTGRIGELFF. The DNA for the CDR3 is TGTGCCAGCAGTAGGGTGGCTATGACAGGGAGGATCGGGGAGCTGTTTTTT.

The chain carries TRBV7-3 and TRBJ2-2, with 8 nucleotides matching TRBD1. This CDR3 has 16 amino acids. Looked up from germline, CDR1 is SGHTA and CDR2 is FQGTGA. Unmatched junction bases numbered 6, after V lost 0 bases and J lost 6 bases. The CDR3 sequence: CASSLTGQGAAGELFF. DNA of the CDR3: TGTGCCAGCAGCTTAACCGGTCAGGGGGCGGCCGGGGAGCTGTTTTTT.